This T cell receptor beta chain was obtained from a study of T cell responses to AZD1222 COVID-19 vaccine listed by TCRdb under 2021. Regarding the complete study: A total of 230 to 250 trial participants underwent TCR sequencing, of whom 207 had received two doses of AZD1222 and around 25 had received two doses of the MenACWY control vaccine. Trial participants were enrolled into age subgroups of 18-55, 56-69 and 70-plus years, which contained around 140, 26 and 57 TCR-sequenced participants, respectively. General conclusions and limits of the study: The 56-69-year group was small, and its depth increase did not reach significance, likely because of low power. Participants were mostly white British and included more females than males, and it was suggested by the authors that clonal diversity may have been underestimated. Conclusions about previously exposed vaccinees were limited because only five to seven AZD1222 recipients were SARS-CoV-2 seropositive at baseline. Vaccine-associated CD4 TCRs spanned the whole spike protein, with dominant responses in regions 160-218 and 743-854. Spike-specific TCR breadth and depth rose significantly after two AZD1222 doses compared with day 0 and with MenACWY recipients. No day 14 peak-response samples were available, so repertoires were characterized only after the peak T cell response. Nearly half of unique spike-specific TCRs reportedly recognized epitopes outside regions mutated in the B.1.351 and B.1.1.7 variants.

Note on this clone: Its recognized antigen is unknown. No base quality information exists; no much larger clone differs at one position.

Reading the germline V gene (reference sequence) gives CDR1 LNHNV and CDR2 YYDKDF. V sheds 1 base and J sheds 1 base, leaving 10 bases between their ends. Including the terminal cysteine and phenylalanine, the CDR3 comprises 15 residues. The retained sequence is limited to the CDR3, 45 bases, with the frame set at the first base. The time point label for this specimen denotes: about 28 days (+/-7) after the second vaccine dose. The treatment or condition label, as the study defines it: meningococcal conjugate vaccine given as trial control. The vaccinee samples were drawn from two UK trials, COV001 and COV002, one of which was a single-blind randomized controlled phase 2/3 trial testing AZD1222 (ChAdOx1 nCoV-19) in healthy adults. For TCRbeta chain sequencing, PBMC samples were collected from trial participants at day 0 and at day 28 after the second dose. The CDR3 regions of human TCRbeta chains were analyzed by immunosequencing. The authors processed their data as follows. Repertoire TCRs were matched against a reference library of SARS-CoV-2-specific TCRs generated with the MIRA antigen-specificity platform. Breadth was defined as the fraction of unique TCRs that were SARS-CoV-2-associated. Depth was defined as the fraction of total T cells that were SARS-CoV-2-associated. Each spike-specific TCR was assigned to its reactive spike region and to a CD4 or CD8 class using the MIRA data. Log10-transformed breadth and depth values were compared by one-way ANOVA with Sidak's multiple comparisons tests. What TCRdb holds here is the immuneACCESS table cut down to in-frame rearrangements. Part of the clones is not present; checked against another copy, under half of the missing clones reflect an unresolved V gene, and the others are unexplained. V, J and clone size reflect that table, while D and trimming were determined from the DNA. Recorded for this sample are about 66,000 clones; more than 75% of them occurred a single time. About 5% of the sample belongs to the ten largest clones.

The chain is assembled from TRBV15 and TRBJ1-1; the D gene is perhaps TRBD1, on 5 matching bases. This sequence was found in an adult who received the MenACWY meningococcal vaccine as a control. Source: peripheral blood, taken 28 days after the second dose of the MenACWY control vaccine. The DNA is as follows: TGTGCCACCAGCAGAGCGGAGGGGAGGAACACTGAAGCTTTCTTT. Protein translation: CATSRAEGRNTEAFF.